Below, 2 T cell receptor beta chains from the same sample are listed, as sequenced in a study of T cells in Graves' hyperthyroidism and ophthalmopathy. RNA transcripts were the template for amplifying TCR beta CDR3 regions. The HTBI primer set drove a first-round RT-PCR of the TCR CDR3. TCRdb called the multiplex PCR reads again in MiXCR, with one record for every CDR3 protein. The data show 200,000 or so distinct CDR3 sequences, roughly 17% seen once. The sample taken for sequencing was blood. These receptors all stem from a woman aged 45 to 65 with Graves' hyperthyroidism.

V usage is TRBV14 and J usage is TRBJ2-2; TRBD1 might be the D (6 bases). Germline V gene data show CDR1 as SGHDN and CDR2 as FVKESK. The CDR3 is 15 residues long. Trimming cost V 0 bases and J 5 bases, with 10 bases left between them. The chain's CDR3 is CASSQDLRGTGELFF. The CDR3 DNA sequence: TGTGCCAGCAGCCAAGACCTAAGGGGGACCGGGGAGCTGTTTTTT. The whole variable domain, filled in from reference TRBV14 and TRBJ2-2, reads EAGVTQFPSHSVIEKGQTVTLRCDPISGHDNLYWYRRVMGKEIKFLLHFVKESKQDESGMPNNRFLAERTGGTYSTLKVQPAELEDSGVYFCASSQDLRGTGELFFGEGSRLTVL.

This clonotype rates as medium-sized (0.01 to 0.1%). The CDR3: CASKLAGHGYTF. Written as DNA, the CDR3 is TGTGCCAGCAAACTCGCGGGCCATGGCTACACCTTC. V is TRBV27 and J is TRBJ1-2; D unresolved. The V gene's germline CDR1 is MNHEY and CDR2 SMNVEV (reference sequence). Trimming took 7 bases from V and 6 from J, leaving 12 bases between them. The CDR3 is made up of 12 amino acids.